This TCR beta chain was captured by sequencing in a study of OX40 agonist ivuxolimab in advanced cancers. Produced via immunoSEQ multiplex PCR; TCRdb's table is partial and in-frame only. The profile shows tens of thousands of clones, around 83% of them singletons. CDR1 SNHLY and CDR2 FYNNEI come from the germline V gene. The CDR3 has 13 amino acids. Trimming stripped 8 bases from V and 4 bases from J, with 14 bases between. The sequence was collected from an adult with an advanced solid tumor such as melanoma, head and neck, liver or kidney cancer. The specimen comprised CD4+ or CD8+ T cells sorted from blood, sampled in a trial of the OX40 agonist ivuxolimab. V is TRBV2 and J is TRBJ2-5, with D perhaps being TRBD1 or TRBD2 (6 bases each). CDR3 nucleotides: TGTGCCAGCTACGAGGGGGGCTCAGAGACCCAGTACTTC. Translating gives CASYEGGSETQYF.